The 22 T cell receptor beta chains listed next were all sequenced from one sample in a study of response to subunit inactivated influenza vaccine. One entry per CDR3 protein results from TCRdb running MiXCR on the RT-PCR reads. Here the sample spans around 200,000 distinct CDR3 sequences, about 10% being singletons. Sequencing was performed on non-naive T cells sorted from PBMCs, taken on the day of vaccination. Receptors were obtained from a man aged 50 to 59 who received an inactivated influenza vaccine.

This chain uses TRBV20-1 with TRBJ1-3; a possible D gene is TRBD1 (5 bases). CDR1 is DFQATT, CDR2 SNEGSKA, per germline (reference sequence). The CDR3 extends over 16 amino acids. Trimming cost V 0 bases and J 4 bases, with 16 bases left between them. The CDR3 nucleotides read TGCAGTGCTAGAGATAGGAAGGGGAGTCACGGAAACACCATATATTTT. Encoded protein: CSARDRKGSHGNTIYF.

This rearrangement joins TRBV27 to TRBJ2-6, with no clear D. V gave up 1 base and J gave up 0 bases, with 4 bases separating them. This CDR3 region has 15 residues. From germline, CDR1 is MNHEY and CDR2 SMNVEV (reference sequence). Here the CDR3 reads CASSLFLSGANVLTF. In DNA, the CDR3 is TGTGCCAGCAGTTTATTTCTCTCTGGGGCCAACGTCCTGACTTTC.

This clonotype has just a few counts. The rearrangement uses TRBV7-9 and TRBJ2-1; TRBD2 matches at 15 bases. Germline V gene lookup returns CDR1 SEHNR and CDR2 FQNEAQ (reference sequence). The J segment lost 7 bases and the V segment lost 3 bases, leaving 1 base of the junction unmatched. This CDR3 spans 15 amino acids. The DNA for the CDR3 is TGTGCCAGCAGCTTCGGGACTAGCGGGAGGAATGAGCAGTTCTTC. Protein product: CASSFGTSGRNEQFF.

This clonotype has at least ten counts. This chain links TRBV12-3 or TRBV12-4 with TRBJ1-6; possibly TRBD1 for D (5 bases). Trimming took 2 bases from V and 8 from J, leaving 10 bases between them. CDR3 size: 14 residues. This chain's CDR3 is CASSLRGPYSPLHF. CDR3 in DNA: TGTGCCAGCAGTTTAAGGGGCCCCTATTCACCCCTCCACTTT.

In this sample, this clonotype turned up a few times. This chain's CDR3 is CASSQSGAGRGLELFF. DNA of the CDR3: TGTGCCAGCAGCCAATCAGGGGCCGGACGGGGTCTGGAGCTGTTTTTT. V gene TRBV14 combines with J gene TRBJ2-2; a weak D match, TRBD1 (6 bases). In germline, CDR1 is SGHDN, CDR2 FVKESK. Between the trimmed V and J ends, which lost 2 bases and 10 bases, there was a span of 20 bases. This CDR3 contains 16 residues. Full variable domain (outside the CDR3, taken from reference TRBV14 and TRBJ2-2): EAGVTQFPSHSVIEKGQTVTLRCDPISGHDNLYWYRRVMGKEIKFLLHFVKESKQDESGMPNNRFLAERTGGTYSTLKVQPAELEDSGVYFCASSQSGAGRGLELFFGEGSRLTVL.

This clonotype was observed a few times. The chain links TRBV20-1 to TRBJ2-7; 11 bases align to TRBD1. Germline V gene sequence: CDR1 DFQATT, CDR2 SNEGSKA (reference sequence). The CDR3 sequence is 13 residues long. The V and J ends lost 5 bases and 4 bases, in that order; junction bases with no gene match: 4. The CDR3 DNA reads as TGCAGTGCTCCCGGACAGGGGGCTTACGAGCAGTACTTC. Encoded protein: CSAPGQGAYEQYF.

At least ten counts were recorded for this clonotype. The chain recombines TRBV11-2 with TRBJ2-3, with D possibly matching TRBD2 (7 bases). CDR3 length: 16 residues. Germline-derived CDR1 and CDR2 are SGHAT and FQNNGV. V was clipped by 3 bases and J by 1 base, with 14 bases between them. CDR3 nucleotide sequence: TGTGCCAGCAGCTTCTTGGGCGGGGGCGGCACAGATACGCAGTATTTT. It translates to CASSFLGGGGTDTQYF.

This clonotype was seen many times. V and J are TRBV5-4 and TRBJ2-1; TRBD2 might be the D (5 bases). Germline V gene data show CDR1 as SGHNT and CDR2 as YYREEE (reference sequence). The ends were cut back, 4 bases at V and 15 bases at J, with 20 bases in the middle. The CDR3 contains 13 residues. The CDR3 DNA reads TGTGCCAGCAGCCCCCGTTTTCTCGGGGAGTTGTTCTTC. Amino acids: CASSPRFLGELFF.

This chain joins TRBV7-8 and TRBJ2-1, with D perhaps matching TRBD1 or TRBD2 (5 bases each). V dropped 6 bases and J dropped 7 bases, with 19 bases sitting between them. This CDR3 has 15 amino acids. CDR1 is SGHVS and CDR2 is FQNEAQ in the germline V gene. CDR3 sequence (DNA): TGTGCCAGCAGTAAGACCGGGACCCCCGGAAATGAGCAGTTCTTC. Encoded protein: CASSKTGTPGNEQFF.

This clonotype has just a few counts. The chain is built from TRBV4-1 and TRBJ2-1, with 7 bases identical to TRBD2. Germline V gene lookup returns CDR1 MGHRA and CDR2 YSYEKL. The CDR3 sequence is 15 residues long. The V segment lost 4 bases and the J segment 3 bases; nucleotides outside the gene matches: 6. The CDR3 loop is CASSRLGLDYNEQFF. CDR3 DNA: TGCGCCAGCAGCCGCCTTGGACTAGACTACAATGAGCAGTTCTTC.

This chain uses TRBV6-1 with TRBJ2-1; D is unclear. CDR3 length: 15 residues. V lost 4 bases and J 0 bases, leaving 10 bases between the germline ends. The V gene's germline CDR1 is MNHNS and CDR2 SASEGT. The CDR3 protein is CASSVYSSSYNEQFF. The CDR3 bases are TGTGCCAGCAGTGTCTACTCGAGCTCCTACAATGAGCAGTTCTTC.

This clonotype came up a few times. The V call is TRBV3-1, the J call TRBJ2-2; maybe TRBD1 (6 bases). The CDR3 loop spans 15 amino acids. V was trimmed by 5 bases and J by 2 bases, leaving 12 bases between them. Germline V gene lookup returns CDR1 LGHDT and CDR2 YNNKEL (reference sequence). The DNA for the CDR3 is TGTGCCAGCAGCGGCTGGGACACCAACACCGGGGAGCTGTTTTTT. It translates to CASSGWDTNTGELFF.

The chain links TRBV18 to TRBJ2-5, with TRBD2 matching over 8 bases. The V gene end was trimmed by 4 bases and the J gene end by 2 bases; junction bases not matched to a gene: 6. CDR1 KGHSH and CDR2 LQKENI come from the germline V gene. The CDR3 is made up of 15 amino acids. The CDR3 here is CASSREVAGQETQYF. The CDR3 coding sequence is TGTGCCAGCTCACGGGAAGTAGCGGGGCAAGAGACCCAGTACTTC. The variable domain in full, with the rest retrieved from reference TRBV18 and TRBJ2-5, is NAGVMQNPRHLVRRRGQEARLRCSPMKGHSHVYWYRQLPEEGLKFMVYLQKENIIDESGMPKERFSAEFPKEGPSILRIQQVVRGDSAAYFCASSREVAGQETQYFGPGTRLLVL.

The chain is built from TRBV20-1 and TRBJ2-7; D may be TRBD1 or TRBD2 (5 bases each). Germline V gene data show CDR1 as DFQATT and CDR2 as SNEGSKA (reference sequence). With 4 bases removed from V and 0 bases from J, the gap between germline ends came to 13 bases. The CDR3 is 14 amino acids. The CDR3 DNA is TGCAGTGCTACCGGGACGAGTAGCTCCTACGAGCAGTACTTC. Translation gives CSATGTSSSYEQYF.

CDR3 sequence: CSATLVGRVKTQYF. The CDR3, as DNA: TGCAGTGCTACCCTAGTTGGTAGAGTAAAGACCCAGTACTTC. The rearrangement links TRBV20-1 to TRBJ2-5; no definite D call. Germline V CDR1 and CDR2: DFQATT, SNEGSKA (reference sequence). Between the trimmed V and J ends, which lost 4 bases and 6 bases, there was a span of 18 bases. This CDR3 comprises 14 residues.

This clonotype has a handful of counts. The chain uses TRBV27 and TRBJ1-4; D may be TRBD1 (5 bases). Germline V gene data show CDR1 as MNHEY and CDR2 as SMNVEV (reference sequence). This CDR3 is built from 14 residues. The V end was cut by 5 bases, the J end by 8 bases, with 15 bases between. DNA for the CDR3: TGTGCCAGCAGTCCCCTGGGGGGTGGCGAAAAACTGTTTTTT. It specifies CASSPLGGGEKLFF.

This clonotype was counted between two and nine times. The chain joins TRBV5-4 to TRBJ2-7; possible D gene TRBD1, 6 bases. Germline loops: CDR1 SGHNT, CDR2 YYREEE (reference sequence). With 0 bases removed from V and 5 bases from J, the gap between germline ends came to 15 bases. CDR3 length equals 15 residues. The DNA for the CDR3 is TGTGCCAGCAGCTTGGATCTGGGGGCGAGCAACGAGCAGTACTTC. Translation gives CASSLDLGASNEQYF.

This clonotype has ten or more counts. J is TRBJ2-1 and V is TRBV7-9; 7 bases line up with TRBD1. V was clipped by 4 bases and J by 2 bases; unmatched bases: 5. The germline V gene has CDR1 SEHNR and CDR2 FQNEAQ (reference sequence). This CDR3 has 15 residues. The CDR3 DNA reads TGTGCCAGCAGCTCCGGGACAGCGACCTACAATGAGCAGTTCTTC. Amino acid sequence: CASSSGTATYNEQFF. Variable domain in full (rest from reference TRBV7-9 and TRBJ2-1): DTGVSQNPRHKITKRGQNVTFRCDPISEHNRLYWYRQTLGQGPEFLTYFQNEAQLEKSRLLSDRFSAERPKGSFSTLEIQRTEQGDSAMYLCASSSGTATYNEQFFGPGTRLTVL.

V gene TRBV2 combines with J gene TRBJ1-1, with D perhaps TRBD1 (6 bases). Germline values: CDR1 SNHLY, CDR2 FYNNEI. V dropped 9 bases and J dropped 4 bases, with 12 bases sitting between them. This CDR3 has 12 amino acids. The CDR3 here is CARNKGGTEAFF. CDR3 in DNA: TGTGCCAGAAATAAAGGGGGCACTGAAGCTTTCTTT.

The sample holds a few counts of this clonotype. This sequence joins TRBV20-1 and TRBJ1-1; D is perhaps TRBD1 (6 bases). The ends were cut back, 4 bases at V and 5 bases at J, with 14 bases in the middle. Germline lookup yields CDR1 DFQATT and CDR2 SNEGSKA (reference sequence). The CDR3 totals 13 residues. CDR3 sequence reads: CSAKGGWLTEAFF. CDR3 nucleotides: TGCAGTGCTAAGGGGGGCTGGTTAACTGAAGCTTTCTTT.

The chain joins TRBV14 to TRBJ2-7; the D call may be TRBD1 or TRBD2 (5 bases each). CDR1 is SGHDN and CDR2 is FVKESK in the germline V gene. V was clipped by 3 bases and J by 0 bases, with 15 bases between them. This CDR3 contains 16 residues. CDR3 region: CASSHHSGPDSYEQYF. DNA for the CDR3: TGTGCCAGCAGCCACCACTCGGGACCAGACTCCTACGAGCAGTACTTC.

In this sample, this clonotype turned up a few times. The chain employs TRBV20-1 and TRBJ2-1, with 7 bases matching TRBD1. The trim removed 4 bases at V and 5 bases at J, leaving 8 bases unmatched. The CDR3 has 14 amino acids. Per the germline V gene, CDR1 is DFQATT and CDR2 is SNEGSKA (reference sequence). CDR3 in amino acids: CSAKGQVFNNEQFF. In DNA, the CDR3 is TGCAGTGCTAAAGGACAGGTCTTTAACAATGAGCAGTTCTTC.